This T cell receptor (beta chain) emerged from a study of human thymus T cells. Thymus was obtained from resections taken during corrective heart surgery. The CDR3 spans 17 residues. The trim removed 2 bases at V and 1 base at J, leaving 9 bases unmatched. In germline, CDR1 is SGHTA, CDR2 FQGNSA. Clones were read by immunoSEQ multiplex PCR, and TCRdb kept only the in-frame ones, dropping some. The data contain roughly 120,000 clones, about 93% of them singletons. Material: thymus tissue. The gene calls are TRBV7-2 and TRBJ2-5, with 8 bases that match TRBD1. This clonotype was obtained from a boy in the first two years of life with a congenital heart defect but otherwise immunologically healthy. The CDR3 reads CASSLPRDRSPQETQYF. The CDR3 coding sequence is TGTGCCAGCAGCTTACCCCGGGACAGGAGTCCCCAAGAGACCCAGTACTTC.